This T cell receptor (beta chain) originates from a study of blood T cell repertoires in COVID-19. On the study more broadly: Specimens from acute and convalescent COVID-19 originated in the United States, Italy and Spain. PBMCs, B-cell-depleted T cells, or T cells were the source of the cDNA or gDNA that made up the material.

In the original processing: It was from reference gene primer amplification that nucleated cell counts were estimated. Only in-frame clones appear in the TCRdb table, and some are missing; sequencing was by immunoSEQ multiplex PCR. The V and J calls and the clone size are those of that table, but D and trimming were determined from the DNA. This sample carries more than 250,000 clones, about 82% of them seen once, and the ten largest clones take 1.5% to 2%. The germline V gene encodes CDR1 MDHEN and CDR2 SYDVKM. This CDR3 has 15 residues. V dropped 4 bases and J dropped 9 bases, with 16 bases sitting between them.

The specimen sequenced was peripheral blood. This chain links TRBV28 with TRBJ1-6; unclear D gene. This TCR was recovered from a woman between 50 and 59 years old with acute or convalescent COVID-19. The CDR3 coding sequence is TGTGCCAGCAGTTCTCCCCGCTCCACGGGTTCACCCCTCCACTTT. It is translated as CASSSPRSTGSPLHF. Together with reference TRBV28 and TRBJ1-6, the CDR3 gives the full variable domain: DVKVTQSSRYLVKRTGEKVFLECVQDMDHENMFWYRQDPGLGLRLIYFSYDVKMKEKGDIPEGYSVSREKKERFSLILESASTNQTSMYLCASSSPRSTGSPLHFGNGTRLTVT.